The 16 T cell receptor beta chains below all came from one sample that was sequenced in a study of blood T cell repertoires in COVID-19 (dated by TCRdb to 2020 to 2022). Receptor amplification or capture employed the immunoSEQ multiplex PCR assay. TCRdb took over this immuneACCESS table, retaining in-frame rearrangements with V and J assigned. Such tables are incomplete; in checked studies, under half of the missing clones stem from an unresolved V gene, and the remainder is unexplained. This sample holds 200,000 to 250,000 clones; around 92% were observed only once. The biggest ten clones account for under 1.5% of the sample. Sequenced input: peripheral blood. The receptors here all came from a young man with acute or convalescent COVID-19.

The CDR3 DNA sequence: TGCGCCAGCAGCTTGGGGACAGATAAGGAAGCTTTCTTT. Amino acids: CASSLGTDKEAFF. The chain recombines TRBV5-1 with TRBJ1-1, with a weak D call TRBD1 (6 bases). V was cut by 0 bases and J by 8 bases, with 11 bases left in between. The CDR3 runs 13 residues. Germline V CDR1 and CDR2: SGHRS, YFSETQ.

The V call is TRBV24-1, the J call TRBJ2-1; TRBD2 aligns across 7 bases. V lost 2 bases and J lost 7; bases outside the gene matches: 10. This CDR3 has 16 residues. CDR1 and CDR2 (germline): KGHDR, SFDVKD. This chain's CDR3 is CATSDSLGGRGNEQFF. CDR3 in DNA: TGTGCCACCAGTGATTCCCTGGGCGGGAGAGGAAATGAGCAGTTCTTC.

This chain connects TRBV5-1 to TRBJ2-7; 8 nucleotides agree with TRBD2. J lost 2 bases, V lost 4 bases, and 11 bases had no gene match. Per the germline V gene, CDR1 is SGHRS and CDR2 is YFSETQ. The CDR3 covers 16 residues. This CDR3 is CASSRSPGLGAYEQYF. Written as DNA, the CDR3 is TGCGCCAGCAGCCGGAGTCCGGGACTAGGGGCCTACGAGCAGTACTTC.

This clone has a single count. The junction differs from germline at one of its ends, possibly a read error. The chain employs TRBV7-7 and TRBJ2-3; TRBD2 agrees at 7 bases. The CDR3 is made up of 14 amino acids. Looked up from germline, CDR1 is SSHAT and CDR2 is FNYEAQ (reference sequence). The CDR3 DNA is TGTGCTAGCAGCCAGACTAGCCGCACAGATACGCAGTATTTT. It translates to CASSQTSRTDTQYF.

This chain joins TRBV9 and TRBJ1-5; D is possibly TRBD1 (5 bases). Germline values: CDR1 SGDLS, CDR2 YYNGEE. This CDR3 has 14 residues. Trimming took off 7 bases at V and 5 bases at J, with 16 bases between the two ends. CDR3 amino acids: CASSPGLSDQPQHF. The CDR3 DNA follows: TGTGCCAGCTCCCCGGGACTTTCGGATCAGCCCCAGCATTTT.

CDR3 DNA sequence: TGTGCCAGCAGCTTAGGGGACAGAAGATTCACCGGGGAGCTGTTTTTT. Its translation: CASSLGDRRFTGELFF. This chain connects TRBV7-6 to TRBJ2-2, with 7 bases lining up with TRBD1. The CDR3 sequence is 16 residues long. Germline V gives CDR1 SGHVS, CDR2 FNYEAQ. J was trimmed by 4 bases and V by 1 base; bases with no gene match: 6. Together with reference TRBV7-6 and TRBJ2-2, the CDR3 gives the full variable domain: GAGVSQSPRYKVTKRGQDVALRCDPISGHVSLYWYRQALGQGPEFLTYFNYEAQQDKSGLPNDRFSAERPEGSISTLTIQRTEQRDSAMYRCASSLGDRRFTGELFFGEGSRLTVL.

As DNA, the CDR3 is TGTGCCTCTGCCGAGGGGGCAACTAATGAAAAACTGTTTTTT. Encoded protein: CASAEGATNEKLFF. This chain connects TRBV10-3 to TRBJ1-4; D may be TRBD1 (6 bases). The CDR3 has 14 residues. The ends were cut back, 11 bases at V and 0 bases at J, with 13 bases in the middle. Germline V gene sequence: CDR1 ENHRY, CDR2 SYGVKD.

This rearrangement joins TRBV28 to TRBJ2-2; TRBD1 aligns across 11 bases. The germline V gene has CDR1 MDHEN and CDR2 SYDVKM. Trimming at V came to 7 bases and at J to 5 bases, leaving 6 bases not matched to a gene. The CDR3 has 15 residues. The CDR3 reads CASMKGQGATGELFF. The CDR3 DNA reads as TGTGCCAGCATGAAAGGACAGGGGGCAACCGGGGAGCTGTTTTTT.

Of note for this clone: Distinct nucleotide sequences in the sample also encode this CDR3. The chain combines TRBV3-1 (or the pseudogene TRBV3-2) with TRBJ2-3; 9 positions agree with TRBD2. J gave up 2 bases and V 4 bases, and 1 base lay outside the gene matches. CDR3 size: 14 residues. Per the germline V gene, CDR1 is LGHDT and CDR2 is YNNKEL (reference sequence). Here the CDR3 DNA reads TGTGCCAGCAGCCCGGGACTAGCCACAGATACGCAGTATTTT. Translated, it gives CASSPGLATDTQYF.

This sequence joins TRBV6-5 and TRBJ2-7; 7 bases match TRBD2. V lost 3 bases, J lost 2 bases, and 7 bases stayed unmatched. This CDR3 is 15 amino acids long. Germline lookup yields CDR1 MNHEY and CDR2 SVGAGI. The CDR3 reads CASSYLASGPYEQYF. The CDR3 coding sequence is TGTGCCAGCAGTTATTTGGCTAGCGGACCCTACGAGCAGTACTTC.

The genes are TRBV5-1 and TRBJ2-5, with 8 bases lining up with TRBD2. The V segment lost 3 bases and the J segment 0 bases; nucleotides outside the gene matches: 7. The length of the CDR3 is 16 residues. Germline CDR1 SGHRS, CDR2 YFSETQ. The CDR3 coding sequence is TGCGCCAGCAGCTCCAGGACTAGCATGCACCAAGAGACCCAGTACTTC. Its translation is CASSSRTSMHQETQYF. Complete variable domain (other parts from reference TRBV5-1 and TRBJ2-5): KAGVTQTPRYLIKTRGQQVTLSCSPISGHRSVSWYQQTPGQGLQFLFEYFSETQRNKGNFPGRFSGRQFSNSRSEMNVSTLELGDSALYLCASSSRTSMHQETQYFGPGTRLLVL.

The V call is TRBV6-5, the J call TRBJ1-1; no clear D gene. CDR1 is MNHEY, CDR2 SVGAGI, per germline. This CDR3 region has 13 residues. V gave up 6 bases and J gave up 0 bases, with 8 bases separating them. The CDR3 nucleotides read TGTGCCAGCAGCCCCCCGTTGAACACTGAAGCTTTCTTT. Translating gives CASSPPLNTEAFF.

The gene calls are TRBV6-1 and TRBJ2-4, with D hard to call. From germline, CDR1 is MNHNS and CDR2 SASEGT. The CDR3 covers 17 residues. The V end lost 1 base, the J end lost 0 bases, and 13 bases lay between the germline ends. The CDR3 region has the DNA TGTGCCAGCAGTGAAGTATCAGGCAGATTAGCCAAAAACATTCAGTACTTC. Its protein is CASSEVSGRLAKNIQYF.

The V and J genes are TRBV6-1 and TRBJ2-7; tentatively, D is TRBD1 (5 bases). V lost 2 bases to trimming and J lost 7 bases, with 12 bases between them. Germline V gene sequence: CDR1 MNHNS, CDR2 SASEGT. This CDR3 spans 13 amino acids. CDR3 coding DNA: TGTGCCAGCAGTGAATCGACAGATAGGGAGCAGTACTTC. Protein: CASSESTDREQYF.

The rearrangement joins TRBV15 to TRBJ2-7, with TRBD1 matching 7 bases. Losses at the gene ends were 8 bases for V and 5 bases for J; bases not matched to a gene: 6. This CDR3 is 12 amino acids long. The germline V gene encodes CDR1 LNHNV and CDR2 YYDKDF (reference sequence). The CDR3 is CATSGGLHEQYF. For the CDR3, the DNA is TGTGCCACCTCAGGGGGTCTGCACGAGCAGTACTTC.

This clone was observed a handful of times. This chain links TRBV6-6 with TRBJ1-2; D gene ambiguous. The germline V gene encodes CDR1 MNHNY and CDR2 SVGAGI (reference sequence). V shed 0 bases and J shed 4 bases, with 15 bases lying between them. The CDR3 spans 16 residues. DNA for the CDR3: TGTGCCAGCAGTTACTCGCGGGCAGGACCTGGCTATGGCTACACCTTC. Residues: CASSYSRAGPGYGYTF.